This T cell receptor beta chain derives from a study of cytomegalovirus exposure and HLA in healthy donors. Trimming shortened V by 4 bases and J by 0 bases, and 15 bases separated the two germline ends. The CDR3 spans 16 residues. The germline V gene encodes CDR1 SGHDN and CDR2 FVKESK. These donors were members of the roughly 120-subject validation cohort, a group separate from the approximately 700-subject first cohort. Produced via immunoSEQ multiplex PCR; TCRdb's table is partial and in-frame only. The data show around 130,000 clones, 85% to 90% seen once. The specimen sequenced was PBMCs. This chain connects TRBV14 to TRBJ1-1; the D is unclear. This TCR was sampled from a man aged 25-45 years in good health and CMV-seronegative. The CDR3: CASSRLSNSMNTEAFF. The CDR3 DNA reads TGTGCCAGCAGCCGACTATCCAACTCCATGAACACTGAAGCTTTCTTT.